What follows are 9 T cell receptor beta chains derived from one specimen sequenced in a study of spatial heterogeneity in lung cancer. TCRdb re-called the 5' RACE reads through MiXCR, storing one row per CDR3 protein. The sample includes around 100,000 distinct CDR3 sequences, nearly 4.5% of them seen just once. Broader study findings: Tumoral mutation counts were tracked by counts of expanded intratumoral alpha and beta TCRs.

These receptors' targets are unknown. The time point is: sample taken at primary tumor resection. Sequenced here: lung tumor tissue, sampled at surgery. Receptors were obtained from a male donor with early-stage non-small cell lung cancer.

This clonotype was detected ten times or more. The V gene is TRBV11-2, the J gene TRBJ1-3, with 7 bases lining up with TRBD1. Germline values: CDR1 SGHAT, CDR2 FQNNGV. The CDR3 runs 12 residues. J was trimmed by 7 bases and V by 6 bases; bases with no gene match: 3. CDR3 sequence: CASRQGMNTIYF. The CDR3 nucleotides read TGTGCCAGCAGACAGGGGATGAACACCATATATTTT.

The table lists this clonotype with many counts. The J gene is TRBJ2-5, the V gene TRBV5-1; TRBD2 might be the D (6 bases). The V end lost 4 bases, the J end lost 4 bases, and 17 bases lay between the germline ends. Germline V gene sequence: CDR1 SGHRS, CDR2 YFSETQ. The length of the CDR3 is 15 residues. The CDR3 sequence: CASSGGGLPVETQYF. The CDR3 nucleotides are TGCGCCAGCAGCGGGGGAGGACTACCGGTAGAGACCCAGTACTTC.

Many counts were recorded for this clonotype. Written as DNA, the CDR3 is TGTGCCACCCAAAGAACAGGGGGCAACTATGGCTACACCTTC. As protein: CATQRTGGNYGYTF. This chain links TRBV2 with TRBJ1-2; 9 bases fit TRBD1. The CDR3 is made up of 14 amino acids. The V and J ends lost 10 bases and 2 bases, in that order; junction bases with no gene match: 8. Germline V gene lookup returns CDR1 SNHLY and CDR2 FYNNEI.

This clonotype was found many times. The chain uses TRBV4-2 and TRBJ1-2, with D perhaps TRBD1 (5 bases). V lost 3 bases, J lost 4 bases, and 18 bases lay in between. Germline-derived CDR1 and CDR2 are LGHNA and YNFKEQ. The CDR3 is made up of 16 amino acids. CDR3 in amino acids: CASSQLTGGMGYGYTF. CDR3 coding DNA: TGTGCCAGCAGCCAGCTCACCGGGGGAATGGGCTATGGCTACACCTTC.

This clonotype was counted at least ten times. The rearrangement links TRBV6-6 to TRBJ2-7, with D possibly being TRBD2 (5 bases). The CDR3 runs 13 residues. Germline V lookup: CDR1 MNHNY, CDR2 SVGAGI (reference sequence). V gave up 2 bases and J gave up 4 bases, with 9 bases separating them. The CDR3 region is CASSYGSTYEQYF. CDR3 coding DNA: TGTGCCAGCAGTTACGGGAGTACTTACGAGCAGTACTTC.

A few counts support this clonotype. This chain joins TRBV5-1 and TRBJ2-7; 9 nucleotides line up with TRBD1. Germline V CDR1 and CDR2: SGHRS, YFSETQ. There are 14 residues in the CDR3. V lost 7 bases and J lost 3; bases outside the gene matches: 8. The CDR3 region has the DNA TGCGCCAGCCGCCCGGGACAGGGACTCTACGAGCAGTACTTC. It translates to CASRPGQGLYEQYF.

The sample holds many counts of this clonotype. The chain uses TRBV28 and TRBJ2-3; D is unclear. Deletions cut 1 base from V and 0 bases from J, with 8 bases between. The CDR3 is made up of 15 amino acids. CDR1 and CDR2 (germline): MDHEN, SYDVKM. The CDR3, as DNA: TGTGCCAGCAGTTTATTGCCCCCTAGCACAGATACGCAGTATTTT. Amino acid sequence: CASSLLPPSTDTQYF.

This clonotype came up a few times. This chain uses TRBV28 with TRBJ2-1; D perhaps matches TRBD2 (6 bases). Trimming took 6 bases from V and 5 from J, leaving 14 bases between them. The CDR3 has 14 amino acids. In germline, CDR1 is MDHEN, CDR2 SYDVKM. CDR3 nucleotides: TGTGCCAGCAGGGAACGGGAGTCCGACAATGAGCAGTTCTTC. Translated: CASRERESDNEQFF.

This clonotype was counted at least ten times. The chain recombines TRBV12-3 or TRBV12-4 with TRBJ2-3; 11 positions match TRBD2. J gave up 0 bases and V 4 bases, and 9 bases lay outside the gene matches. CDR3 size: 18 residues. Here the CDR3 reads CASSSRTSGYSSTDTQYF. CDR3 bases: TGTGCCAGCAGTTCCCGGACTAGCGGGTATTCTAGCACAGATACGCAGTATTTT.